Listed below are T cell receptor beta chains from one sample, sequenced in a study of molecular identifiers for immune sequencing clone quantification. Using its own MiXCR run on the PCR reads, TCRdb lists one record per CDR3 protein. The repertoire holds 65,000 to 70,000 distinct CDR3 sequences, around 18% seen once, with approximately 1.5% in the top ten. The specimen was naive CD8+ T cells from blood, with Jurkat cell RNA spiked in. All receptors derive from a human donor in good health. Some libraries in this study had Jurkat cell RNA spiked in. Each CDR3 is given with its conserved first and last residue. Fields, in order: V gene, D gene, clone size, J gene, CDR3 DNA, CDR3 protein. The D gene is left open where the match is weak. Clone size is given for some rows only: seen once, a few or many times, or a class if the clone is expanded.

TRBV21-1,-,many,TRBJ2-3,TGTGCCAGCAGCAAGTCCCGGGAGGGCCCAATCCCTAAGTACACAGATACGCAGTATTTT,CASSKSREGPIPKYTDTQYF
TRBV6-1,-,many,TRBJ1-5,TGTGCCAGCAGTGAAGTCGGGCAGCCAAGCAATCAGCCCCAGCATTTT,CASSEVGQPSNQPQHF
TRBV7-4,-,many,TRBJ2-3,TGTGCCAGCAGCAATACCTACCACCCTGATACGCAGTATTTT,CASSNTYHPDTQYF
TRBV7-9,-,many,TRBJ2-1,TGTGCCAGCAGCCTCACCGTGGGCGAAAATGAGCAGTTCTTC,CASSLTVGENEQFF
TRBV18,-,many,TRBJ2-3,TGTGCCAGCACATCAGGGGCGGCTAGCACAGATACGCAGTATTTT,CASTSGAASTDTQYF
TRBV28,-,-,TRBJ2-7,TGTGCCAGCAGACACGGGACACACACTCCCTACGAGCAGTACTTC,CASRHGTHTPYEQYF
TRBV20-1,-,many,TRBJ2-7,TGCAGTGCTAGAGCCCGGGACGGAAGCTACGAGCAGTACTTC,CSARARDGSYEQYF
TRBV7-9,-,many,TRBJ1-4,TGTGCCAGCAGCCGACCGGATGGCAGGGAAGCCGAAAAACTGTTTTTT,CASSRPDGREAEKLFF
TRBV7-9,TRBD1,few,TRBJ2-7,TGTGCCAGCAGCCCCTATCCGGGACAGGGATCAGGGTCCTACGAGCAGTACTTC,CASSPYPGQGSGSYEQYF
TRBV7-9,-,many,TRBJ1-2,TGTGCCAGCAGCTTAGTCCCGAACTATGGCTACACCTTC,CASSLVPNYGYTF
TRBV2,TRBD2,many,TRBJ2-5,TGTGCCAGCAGTGGCGGGACTAGCGGAAAAGAGACCCAGTACTTC,CASSGGTSGKETQYF
TRBV12-5,-,-,TRBJ1-1,TGTGCTAGTGCCCCCCTCGGAGACACTGAAGCTTTCTTT,CASAPLGDTEAFF
TRBV18,TRBD1,few,TRBJ2-1,TGTGCCAGCTCACCCGTATACGGAGGGGACAGGGGTGATGAGCAGTTCTTC,CASSPVYGGDRGDEQFF
TRBV13,-,many,TRBJ2-7,TGTGCCAGCAGCATTATGGGGCAGCACGAGCAGTACTTC,CASSIMGQHEQYF
TRBV29-1,TRBD1,-,TRBJ2-7,TGCAGAACAAGAGGTGGTTCGTTGGGACAGGAAACCTACGAGCAGTACTTC,CRTRGGSLGQETYEQYF
TRBV5-6,-,few,TRBJ2-7,TGTGCCAGCAGAGTGGGGCTAGGCTACGAGCAGTACTTC,CASRVGLGYEQYF